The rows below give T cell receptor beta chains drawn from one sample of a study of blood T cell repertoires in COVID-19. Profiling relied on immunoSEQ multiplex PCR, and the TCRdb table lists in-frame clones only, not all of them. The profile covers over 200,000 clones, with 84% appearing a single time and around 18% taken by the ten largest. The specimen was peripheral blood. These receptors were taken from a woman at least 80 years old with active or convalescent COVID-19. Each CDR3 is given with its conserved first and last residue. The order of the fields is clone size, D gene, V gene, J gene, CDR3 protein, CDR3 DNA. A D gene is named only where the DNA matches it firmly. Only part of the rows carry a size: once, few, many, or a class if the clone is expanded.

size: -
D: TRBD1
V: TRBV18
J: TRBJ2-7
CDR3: CASSPQGSDEQYF
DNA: TGTGCCAGCTCTCCACAGGGGTCGGACGAGCAGTACTTC

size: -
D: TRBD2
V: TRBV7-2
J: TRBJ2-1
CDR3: CASSPTSGYYNEQFF
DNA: TGTGCCAGCAGCCCCACTAGCGGATACTACAATGAGCAGTTCTTC

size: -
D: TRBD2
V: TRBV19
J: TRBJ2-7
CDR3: CASSIGLAVEQYF
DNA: TGTGCCAGTAGTATAGGACTAGCAGTCGAGCAGTACTTC

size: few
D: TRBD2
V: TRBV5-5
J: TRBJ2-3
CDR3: CASSIIAGAAVTDTQYF
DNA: TGTGCCAGCAGTATAATAGCGGGGGCAGCGGTAACGGATACGCAGTATTTT

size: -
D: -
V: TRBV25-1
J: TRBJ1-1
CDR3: CASRPATMNTEAFF
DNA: TGTGCCAGCCGCCCGGCAACTATGAACACTGAAGCTTTCTTT

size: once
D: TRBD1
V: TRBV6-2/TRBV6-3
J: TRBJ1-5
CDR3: CASSPDRVGNQPQHF
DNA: TGTGCCAGCAGTCCAGACAGGGTTGGCAATCAGCCCCAGCATTTT

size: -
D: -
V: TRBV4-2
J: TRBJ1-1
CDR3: CASSPDASRTEAFF
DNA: TGTGCCAGCAGCCCAGATGCATCGCGGACTGAAGCTTTCTTT

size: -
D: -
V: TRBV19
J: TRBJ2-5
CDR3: CASSPSRARGTQYF
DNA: TGTGCCAGTAGCCCATCGCGGGCCCGAGGAACCCAGTACTTC

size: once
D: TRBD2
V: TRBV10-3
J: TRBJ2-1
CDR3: CATSIDGREGYNEQFF
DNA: TGTGCCACCTCGATCGACGGGCGGGAGGGTTACAATGAGCAGTTCTTC

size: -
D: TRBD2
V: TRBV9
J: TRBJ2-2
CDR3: CASSSGSGGLTGELFF
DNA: TGTGCCAGCAGCAGTGGGAGCGGGGGCCTCACCGGGGAGCTGTTTTTT

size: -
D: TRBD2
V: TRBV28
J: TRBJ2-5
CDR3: CASSLPTSGQETQYF
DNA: TGTGCCAGCAGTTTGCCGACTAGCGGGCAAGAGACCCAGTACTTC

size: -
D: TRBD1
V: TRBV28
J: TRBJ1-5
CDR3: CASSTGQGDNQPQHF
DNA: TGTGCCAGCAGTACCGGACAGGGGGACAATCAGCCCCAGCATTTT

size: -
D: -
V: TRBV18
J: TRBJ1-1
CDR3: CASSSLAGLANTEAFF
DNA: TGTGCCAGCTCTTCTCTCGCAGGGTTGGCGAACACTGAAGCTTTCTTT

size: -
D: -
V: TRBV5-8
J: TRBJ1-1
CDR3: CASSLLDTGRTEAFF
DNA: TGTGCCAGCAGCTTGCTAGATACAGGGCGGACTGAAGCTTTCTTT

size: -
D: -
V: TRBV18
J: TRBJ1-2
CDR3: CASSPTGDLDYGYTF
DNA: TGTGCCAGCTCACCGACAGGCGACTTGGACTATGGCTACACCTTC

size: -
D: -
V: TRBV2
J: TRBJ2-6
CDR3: CASNGPLAPHSGANVLTF
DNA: TGTGCCAGCAATGGCCCCCTTGCACCCCACTCTGGGGCCAACGTCCTGACTTTC

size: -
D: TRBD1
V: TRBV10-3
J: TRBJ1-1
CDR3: CAISLTGGNTEAFF
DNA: TGTGCCATCAGTCTTACAGGGGGAAACACTGAAGCTTTCTTT